The 19 T cell receptor beta chains reported below all come from one sample, sequenced in a study of neoadjuvant anti-PD-1 for oral cavity cancer. The repertoire was sequenced with immunoSEQ multiplex PCR; TCRdb's copy has only in-frame clones and lacks some. The repertoire holds about 6,600 clones, with 50% to 75% as singletons. This material consisted of tumor tissue, taken before nivolumab (anti-PD-1) treatment. The receptors shown here come from a person between 40 and 85 years old with oral cavity squamous cell carcinoma.

This clone was seen a few times. The rearrangement joins TRBV4-2 to TRBJ1-1, with TRBD1 as a possible D gene (6 bases). Germline CDR1 and CDR2: LGHNA and YNFKEQ. The germline V and J ends were trimmed by 7 bases and 6 bases, with 18 bases remaining between them. This CDR3 contains 14 residues. The CDR3 DNA sequence: TGTGCCAGCACCTCTAGGGACATTAGTTCTGAAGCTTTCTTT. Residues: CASTSRDISSEAFF.

The count of this clone is one. The V call is TRBV4-1, the J call TRBJ2-1, with 8 bases lining up with TRBD2. CDR1 and CDR2 from the germline V gene are MGHRA and YSYEKL. The CDR3 has 18 amino acids. Trimming cost V 2 bases and J 3 bases; bases outside gene matches: 12. CDR3 sequence (DNA): TGCGCCAGCAGCCAACCCTCCACTGGAACTAGCGGCTACAATGAGCAGTTCTTC. The encoded protein is CASSQPSTGTSGYNEQFF.

The gene calls are TRBV5-1 and TRBJ2-1; 8 bases map to TRBD2. The CDR3 has 18 residues. Germline V gene data show CDR1 as SGHRS and CDR2 as YFSETQ. V lost 4 bases, J lost 4 bases, and 16 bases stayed unmatched. The CDR3 loop is CASSPGLEAGVRYNEQFF. The CDR3 nucleotides read TGCGCCAGCAGCCCCGGGTTGGAAGCGGGAGTTAGATACAATGAGCAGTTCTTC.

This chain joins TRBV5-5 and TRBJ1-6, with a tentative D call TRBD1 (6 bases). The CDR3 has 14 residues. CDR1 is SGHKS and CDR2 is YYEKEE in the germline V gene (reference sequence). V lost 5 bases and J 10 bases, leaving 16 bases between the germline ends. DNA of the CDR3: TGTGCCAGCAGAACAGGGCCTAGGGGGTCACCCCTCCACTTT. It specifies CASRTGPRGSPLHF. Full variable domain (remainder filled in from reference TRBV5-5 and TRBJ1-6): DAGVTQSPTHLIKTRGQQVTLRCSPISGHKSVSWYQQVLGQGPQFIFQYYEKEERGRGNFPDRFSARQFPNYSSELNVNALLLGDSALYLCASRTGPRGSPLHFGNGTRLTVT.

Remarks on this clone: A read error may produce the germline difference seen at one junction end. V gene TRBV4-2 combines with J gene TRBJ1-2; 9 bases fit TRBD1. CDR1 LGHNA and CDR2 YNFKEQ come from the germline V gene. The CDR3 contains 16 residues. CDR3 nucleotides: TGTGCCAGCGGCCAAGAGGGGGGACAGGGTACCTATGGCTACACCTTC. Translation: CASGQEGGQGTYGYTF.

The chain is built from TRBV13 and TRBJ2-5; a possible D gene is TRBD2 (6 bases). This CDR3 has 14 amino acids. The V end lost 5 bases, the J end lost 0 bases, and 10 bases lay between the germline ends. Germline V gives CDR1 PRHDT, CDR2 FYEKMQ (reference sequence). The CDR3 nucleotides read TGTGCCAGCAGCCTGGGACTTAACCAAGAGACCCAGTACTTC. Amino acid sequence: CASSLGLNQETQYF.

The V call is TRBV7-3, the J call TRBJ2-3; D is possibly TRBD1 or TRBD2 (7 bases each). CDR1 and CDR2 (germline): SGHTA, FQGTGA. This CDR3 comprises 15 residues. With 5 bases removed from V and 2 bases from J, the gap between germline ends came to 14 bases. The CDR3 nucleotides read TGTGCCAGCAGCCCCCAGGGGGGGTACACAGATACGCAGTATTTT. It encodes CASSPQGGYTDTQYF.

This clone has just a few counts. The CDR3 nucleotides read TGCGCCAGCTCGGCTCCGACAGGGACAGATACGCAGTATTTT. Its translation is CASSAPTGTDTQYF. V usage is TRBV10-1 and J usage is TRBJ2-3; 7 nucleotides match TRBD1. The J segment lost 3 bases and the V segment lost 8 bases, leaving 8 bases of the junction unmatched. This CDR3 has 14 amino acids. Germline values: CDR1 WNHNN, CDR2 SYGVQD (reference sequence).

The chain couples TRBV28 to TRBJ2-3, with D unresolved. V dropped 2 bases and J dropped 6 bases, with 6 bases sitting between them. CDR1 and CDR2 (germline): MDHEN, SYDVKM. The CDR3 covers 12 residues. CDR3 residues: CASSLAWDTQYF. The CDR3 coding sequence is TGTGCCAGCAGTTTAGCGTGGGATACGCAGTATTTT.

The chain employs TRBV28 and TRBJ2-6; TRBD1 matches at 7 bases. Per germline, CDR1 MDHEN and CDR2 SYDVKM. The CDR3 contains 14 residues. Trimming at V came to 5 bases and at J to 4 bases, leaving 2 bases not matched to a gene. DNA for the CDR3: TGTGCCAGCAGTCAGACAGGGGGGGCCAACGTCCTGACTTTC. It specifies CASSQTGGANVLTF.

By its share, this clone is large. The rearrangement uses TRBV5-4 and TRBJ2-5; 7 bases are a match to TRBD1. Germline V gives CDR1 SGHNT, CDR2 YYREEE (reference sequence). The V gene end was trimmed by 0 bases and the J gene end by 7 bases; junction bases not matched to a gene: 6. This CDR3 has 14 residues. The CDR3 spells CASSLAGQVGTQYF. The CDR3 region has the DNA TGTGCCAGCAGCTTGGCAGGACAGGTTGGGACCCAGTACTTC.

This clone was recorded a few times. V is TRBV19 and J is TRBJ2-3; 8 nucleotides match TRBD1. Germline-derived CDR1 and CDR2 are LNHDA and SQIVND (reference sequence). The CDR3 covers 14 residues. The V and J ends lost 1 base and 4 bases, in that order; junction bases with no gene match: 1. CDR3 nucleotides: TGTGCCAGTAGTATAGGGACAGGGCCAGATACGCAGTATTTT. It is translated as CASSIGTGPDTQYF.

The J gene is TRBJ1-3, the V gene TRBV5-4; D call uncertain. The germline V gene encodes CDR1 SGHNT and CDR2 YYREEE (reference sequence). V was clipped by 0 bases and J by 0 bases, with 13 bases between them. CDR3 length equals 17 residues. The CDR3 region has the DNA TGTGCCAGCAGCTTGGATGGTAGGGAGAGCTCTGGAAACACCATATATTTT. Amino acid sequence: CASSLDGRESSGNTIYF.

The J gene is TRBJ1-5, the V gene TRBV10-2; D is undetermined. Germline-derived CDR1 and CDR2 are WSHSY and SAAADI. Trimming pared 8 bases from V and 6 bases from J, leaving 14 bases between. This CDR3 region has 13 residues. CDR3 nucleotide sequence: TGCGCCAGCGGCCTAGTTCAAGGTCAGCCCCAGCATTTT. This codes for CASGLVQGQPQHF.

This clone was found a few times. The J gene is TRBJ1-5, the V gene TRBV19, with D maybe TRBD1 (5 bases). V lost 3 bases and J 0 bases, leaving 15 bases between the germline ends. Germline V gives CDR1 LNHDA, CDR2 SQIVND (reference sequence). The CDR3 runs to 17 residues. The DNA of the CDR3 is TGTGCCAGTAGTATCCCGGGGGGGAGGGATAGCAATCAGCCCCAGCATTTT. Translating it yields CASSIPGGRDSNQPQHF.

This rearrangement joins TRBV9 to TRBJ2-2; D gene unclear. The length of the CDR3 is 14 residues. Per germline, CDR1 SGDLS and CDR2 YYNGEE. Trimming pared 4 bases from V and 5 bases from J, leaving 12 bases between. CDR3 sequence (DNA): TGTGCCAGCAGCAGCCTGAGAGGAACCGGGGAGCTGTTTTTT. Its translation: CASSSLRGTGELFF.

The sample holds a few counts of this clone. The chain joins TRBV11-2 to TRBJ2-5; 9 nucleotides agree with TRBD1. CDR1 is SGHAT and CDR2 is FQNNGV in the germline V gene. The length of the CDR3 is 15 residues. V lost 1 base to trimming and J lost 4 bases; unmatched junction nucleotides: 4. The CDR3 DNA sequence: TGTGCCAGCAGCTTAGGGACAGGGGCTGCAGAGACCCAGTACTTC. Its protein product is CASSLGTGAAETQYF.

The chain employs TRBV27 and TRBJ2-4, with TRBD2 identical over 8 bases. The length of the CDR3 is 17 residues. The germline V gene has CDR1 MNHEY and CDR2 SMNVEV (reference sequence). Trimming took 5 bases from V and 2 from J; bases not matched to a gene: 11. CDR3 bases: TGTGCCAGCAGTCCCCGGGGTGGCGGGAGGACCAAAAACATTCAGTACTTC. The encoded protein is CASSPRGGGRTKNIQYF.

The gene calls are TRBV6-5 and TRBJ2-7; D possibly corresponds to TRBD2 (6 bases). The V gene's germline CDR1 is MNHEY and CDR2 SVGAGI. CDR3 length: 14 residues. V shed 5 bases and J shed 6 bases, with 17 bases lying between them. The DNA of the CDR3 is TGTGCCAGCAGTCTTACTAGCTTAGGTGTCGAGCAGTACTTC. Its protein is CASSLTSLGVEQYF.